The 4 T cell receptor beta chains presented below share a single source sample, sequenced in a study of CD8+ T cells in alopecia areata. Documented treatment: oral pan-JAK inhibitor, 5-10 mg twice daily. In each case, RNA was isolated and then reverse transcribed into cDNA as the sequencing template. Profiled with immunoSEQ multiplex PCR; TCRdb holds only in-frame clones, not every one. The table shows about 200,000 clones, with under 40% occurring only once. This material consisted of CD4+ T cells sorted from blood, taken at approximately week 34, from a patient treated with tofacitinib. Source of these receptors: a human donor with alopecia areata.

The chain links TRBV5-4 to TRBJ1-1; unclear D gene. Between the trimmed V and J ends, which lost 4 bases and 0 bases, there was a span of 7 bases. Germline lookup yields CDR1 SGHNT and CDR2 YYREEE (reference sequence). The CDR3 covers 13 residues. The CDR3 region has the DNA TGTGCCAGCAGCGCCGGATTGAACACTGAAGCTTTCTTT. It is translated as CASSAGLNTEAFF.

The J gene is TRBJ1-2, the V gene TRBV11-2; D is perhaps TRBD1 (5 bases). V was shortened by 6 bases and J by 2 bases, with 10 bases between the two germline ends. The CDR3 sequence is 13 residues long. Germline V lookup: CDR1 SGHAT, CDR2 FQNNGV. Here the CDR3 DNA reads TGTGCCAGCAGGGGGACGGCGAACTATGGCTACACCTTC. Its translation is CASRGTANYGYTF.

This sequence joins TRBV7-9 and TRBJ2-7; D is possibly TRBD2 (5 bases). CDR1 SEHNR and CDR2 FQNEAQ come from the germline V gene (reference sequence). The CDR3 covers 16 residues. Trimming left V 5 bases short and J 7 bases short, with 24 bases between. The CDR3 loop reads CASSPGLVRLAWEQYF. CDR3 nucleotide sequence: TGTGCCAGCAGCCCCGGCTTGGTTCGGCTAGCTTGGGAGCAGTACTTC.

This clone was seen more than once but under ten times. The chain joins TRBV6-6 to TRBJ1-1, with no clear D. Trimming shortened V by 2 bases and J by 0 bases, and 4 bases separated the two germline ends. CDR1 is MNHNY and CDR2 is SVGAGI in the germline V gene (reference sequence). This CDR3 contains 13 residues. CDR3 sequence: CASSYRLNTEAFF. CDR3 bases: TGTGCCAGCAGTTACAGGTTGAACACTGAAGCTTTCTTT.